The following is a T cell receptor (beta chain) sequence with its context. Generated by immunoSEQ multiplex PCR, the TCRdb table keeps only in-frame clones and is missing some. The sample consists of some 580,000 clones, less than 98% of them appearing once. The sample comes from a study of shared clonotypes between healthy human individuals. Trimming stripped 3 bases from V and 8 bases from J, with 11 bases between. Per germline, CDR1 MNHEY and CDR2 SVGAGI. There are 13 residues in the CDR3. The healthy adult donors were HIV-negative and reported no recent acute infections or vaccinations. V is TRBV6-5 and J is TRBJ1-3; D remains ambiguous. The TCR originated in a woman aged 30 to 39 in good health. Sequences were obtained from naive CD4+ T cells sorted from blood. Subset given: CD45RA+ positively selected. The CDR3: CASSYDLGDTIYF. CDR3 DNA sequence: TGTGCCAGCAGTTATGATTTGGGAGACACCATATATTTT.